This TCR beta chain was documented in a study of blood T cell repertoires in COVID-19. CDR1 LNHDA and CDR2 SQIVND come from the germline V gene (reference sequence). The CDR3 runs to 17 residues. Trimming stripped 4 bases from V and 2 bases from J, with 19 bases between. Data came from immunoSEQ multiplex PCR; TCRdb stores just in-frame clones and leaves some out. The table shows 150,000 to 200,000 clones, with 88% occurring only once. This clone came up once. Sample: peripheral blood. The gene calls are TRBV19 and TRBJ2-3; maybe TRBD1 (6 bases). The sequence was collected from a man between 45 and 60 years old who had recovered from COVID-19. The CDR3 DNA reads as TGTGCCAGTAGTAGAACTCCGGGACACCTCAACACAGATACGCAGTATTTT. Amino acids: CASSRTPGHLNTDTQYF.